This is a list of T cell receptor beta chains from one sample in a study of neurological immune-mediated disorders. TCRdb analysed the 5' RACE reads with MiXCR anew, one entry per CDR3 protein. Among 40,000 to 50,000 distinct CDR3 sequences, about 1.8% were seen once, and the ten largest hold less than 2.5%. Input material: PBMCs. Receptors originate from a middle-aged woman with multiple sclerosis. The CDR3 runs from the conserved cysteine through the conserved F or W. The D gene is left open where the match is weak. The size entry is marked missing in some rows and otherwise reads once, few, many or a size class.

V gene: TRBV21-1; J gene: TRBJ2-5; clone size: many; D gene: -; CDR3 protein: CASTGQGIGETQYF; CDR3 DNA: TGTGCCAGCACGGGACAGGGGATAGGGGAGACCCAGTACTTC
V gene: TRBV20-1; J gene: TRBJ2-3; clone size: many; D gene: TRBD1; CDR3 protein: CSARVPGQGGYTQYF; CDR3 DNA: TGCAGTGCTAGAGTCCCGGGACAGGGGGGATATACGCAGTATTTT
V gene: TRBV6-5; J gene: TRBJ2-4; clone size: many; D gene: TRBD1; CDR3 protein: CASSTSEGAYIQYF; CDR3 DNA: TGTGCCAGCAGTACCTCAGAGGGGGCTTACATTCAGTACTTC
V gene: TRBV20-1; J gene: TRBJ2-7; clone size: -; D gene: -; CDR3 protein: CSAISGGWGRNEQYF; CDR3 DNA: TGCAGTGCTATCTCCGGGGGATGGGGGAGGAACGAGCAGTACTTC
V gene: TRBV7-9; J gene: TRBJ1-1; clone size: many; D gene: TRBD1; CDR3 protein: CASSPGQEEAFF; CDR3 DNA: TGTGCCAGCAGCCCCGGACAGGAAGAAGCTTTCTTT
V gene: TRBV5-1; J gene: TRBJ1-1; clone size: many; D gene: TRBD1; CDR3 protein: CASSLGGQYDEAFF; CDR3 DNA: TGCGCCAGCAGCTTGGGGGGACAGTACGATGAAGCTTTCTTT
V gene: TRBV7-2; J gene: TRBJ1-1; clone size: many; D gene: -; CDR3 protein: CASSPGGGEAFF; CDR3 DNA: TGTGCCAGCAGCCCGGGGGGGGGCGAAGCTTTCTTT
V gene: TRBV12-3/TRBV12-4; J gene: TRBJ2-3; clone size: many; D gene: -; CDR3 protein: CASSLGGLRTDTQYF; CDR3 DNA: TGTGCCAGCAGTTTGGGGGGCCTCAGGACAGATACGCAGTATTTT
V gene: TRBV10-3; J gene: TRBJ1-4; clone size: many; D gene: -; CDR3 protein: CAISELKGPTNEKLFF; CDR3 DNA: TGTGCCATCAGTGAGCTGAAAGGGCCAACTAATGAAAAACTGTTTTTT
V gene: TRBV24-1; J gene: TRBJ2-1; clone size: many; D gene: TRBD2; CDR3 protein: CATSDSLAGGDNEQFF; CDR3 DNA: TGTGCCACCAGTGATTCCCTAGCGGGGGGAGACAATGAGCAGTTCTTC
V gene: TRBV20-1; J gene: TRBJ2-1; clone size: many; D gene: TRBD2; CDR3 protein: CSAQVPGLADNEQFF; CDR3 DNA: TGCAGTGCTCAAGTCCCGGGACTAGCGGACAATGAGCAGTTCTTC
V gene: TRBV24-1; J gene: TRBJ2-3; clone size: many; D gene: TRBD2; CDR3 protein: CATSVGGSTDTQYF; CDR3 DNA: TGTGCCACCAGTGTCGGGGGGAGCACAGATACGCAGTATTTT
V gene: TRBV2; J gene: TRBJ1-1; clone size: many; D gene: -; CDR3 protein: CASSIGFVSLNTEAFF; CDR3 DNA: TGTGCCAGCAGCATCGGGTTTGTCAGTTTGAACACTGAAGCTTTCTTT
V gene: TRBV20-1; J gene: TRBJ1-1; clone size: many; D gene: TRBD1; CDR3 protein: CSARGTGTEAFF; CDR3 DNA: TGCAGTGCTAGAGGGACAGGCACTGAAGCTTTCTTT
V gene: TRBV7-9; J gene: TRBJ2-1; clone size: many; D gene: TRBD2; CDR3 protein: CASSFTSGEDEQFF; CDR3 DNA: TGTGCCAGCAGCTTCACTAGCGGGGAAGATGAGCAGTTCTTC
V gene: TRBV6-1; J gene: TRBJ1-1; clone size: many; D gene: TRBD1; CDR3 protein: CASSEESTGTVAFF; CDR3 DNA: TGTGCCAGCAGTGAAGAGTCGACGGGGACAGTCGCTTTCTTT
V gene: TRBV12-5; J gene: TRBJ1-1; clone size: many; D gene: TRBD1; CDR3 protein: CASGLVLGTGWTEAFF; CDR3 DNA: TGTGCTAGTGGTTTGGTACTTGGGACAGGATGGACTGAAGCTTTCTTT
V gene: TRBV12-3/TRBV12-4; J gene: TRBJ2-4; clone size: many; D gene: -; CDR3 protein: CASSDLLAKNIQYF; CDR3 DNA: TGTGCCAGCAGCGACTTACTAGCCAAAAACATTCAGTACTTC
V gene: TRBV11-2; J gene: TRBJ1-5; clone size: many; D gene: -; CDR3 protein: CASSLERIEPQHF; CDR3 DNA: TGTGCCAGCAGCTTAGAAAGAATCGAGCCCCAGCATTTT
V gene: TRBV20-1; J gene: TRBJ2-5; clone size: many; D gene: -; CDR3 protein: CSARRAQAQETQYF; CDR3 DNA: TGCAGTGCTAGAAGGGCCCAAGCCCAAGAGACCCAGTACTTC
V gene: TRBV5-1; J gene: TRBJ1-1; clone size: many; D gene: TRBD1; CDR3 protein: CASSLVGQGALNTEAFF; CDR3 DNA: TGCGCCAGCAGCTTGGTGGGACAGGGGGCTTTAAACACTGAAGCTTTCTTT
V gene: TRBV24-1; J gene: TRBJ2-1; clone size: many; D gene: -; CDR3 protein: CATSDGYNEQFF; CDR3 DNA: TGTGCCACCAGTGATGGGTACAATGAGCAGTTCTTC
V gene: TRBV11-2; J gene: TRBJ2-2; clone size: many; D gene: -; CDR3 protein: CAVGTGNTGELFF; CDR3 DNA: TGTGCCGTAGGGACGGGGAACACCGGGGAGCTGTTTTTT
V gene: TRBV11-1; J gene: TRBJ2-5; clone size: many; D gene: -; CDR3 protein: CASSFYRDPGETQYF; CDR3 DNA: TGTGCCAGCAGCTTCTACCGGGACCCTGGGGAGACCCAGTACTTC
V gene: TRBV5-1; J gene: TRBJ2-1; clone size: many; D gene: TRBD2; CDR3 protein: CASSLISGSSYNEQFF; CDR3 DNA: TGCGCCAGCAGCTTGATTAGCGGGTCTTCCTACAATGAGCAGTTCTTC
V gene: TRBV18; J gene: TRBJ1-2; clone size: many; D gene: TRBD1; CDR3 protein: CASSPLGQGVGGYTF; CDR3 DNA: TGTGCCAGCTCACCACTGGGACAGGGAGTAGGCGGCTACACCTTC
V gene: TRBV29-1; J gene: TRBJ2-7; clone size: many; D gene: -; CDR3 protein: CSVGSLTGFYEQYF; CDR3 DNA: TGCAGCGTTGGATCCTTGACAGGATTCTACGAGCAGTACTTC
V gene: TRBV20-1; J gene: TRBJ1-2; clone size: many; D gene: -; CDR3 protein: CSAITVDEGYTF; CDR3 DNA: TGCAGTGCTATCACAGTGGACGAGGGCTACACCTTC
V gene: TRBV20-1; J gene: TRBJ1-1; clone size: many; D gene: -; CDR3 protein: CSARVRGTRGTEAFF; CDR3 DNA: TGCAGTGCTAGAGTGAGGGGGACGCGAGGCACTGAAGCTTTCTTT
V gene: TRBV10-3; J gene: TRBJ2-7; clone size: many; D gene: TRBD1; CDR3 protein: CAISDGPDRTEQYF; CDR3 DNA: TGTGCCATCAGTGACGGGCCGGACAGGACCGAGCAGTACTTC
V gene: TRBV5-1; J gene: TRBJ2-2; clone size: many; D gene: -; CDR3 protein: CASSLEGLDRPKNTGELFF; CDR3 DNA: TGCGCCAGCAGCTTGGAGGGCCTGGACCGACCAAAAAACACCGGGGAGCTGTTTTTT
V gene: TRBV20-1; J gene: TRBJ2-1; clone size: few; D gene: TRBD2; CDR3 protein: CSARGRGGGYNEQFF; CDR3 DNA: TGCAGTGCTAGAGGCCGAGGCGGGGGCTACAATGAGCAGTTCTTC
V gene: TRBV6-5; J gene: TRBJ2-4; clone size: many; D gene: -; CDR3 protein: CASSYSGGGSKNIQYF; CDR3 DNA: TGTGCCAGCAGTTACTCGGGAGGGGGATCCAAAAACATTCAGTACTTC
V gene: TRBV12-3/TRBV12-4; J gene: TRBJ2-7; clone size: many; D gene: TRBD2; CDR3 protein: CASSLGSGGSYEQYF; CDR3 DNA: TGTGCCAGCAGTTTGGGTAGCGGGGGGTCCTACGAGCAGTACTTC
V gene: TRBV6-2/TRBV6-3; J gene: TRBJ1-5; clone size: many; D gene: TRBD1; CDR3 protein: CASSYLVPGGRGPFDEPQHF; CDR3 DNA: TGTGCCAGCAGTTACCTAGTACCAGGGGGGCGAGGACCCTTTGACGAGCCCCAGCATTTT
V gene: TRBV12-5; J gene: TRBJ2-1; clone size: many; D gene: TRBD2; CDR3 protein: CASGPGLAGGSYNEQFF; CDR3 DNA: TGTGCTAGTGGTCCCGGACTAGCGGGGGGAAGCTACAATGAGCAGTTCTTC
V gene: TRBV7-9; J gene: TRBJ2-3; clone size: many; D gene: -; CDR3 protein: CASSSPEATDTQYF; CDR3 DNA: TGTGCCAGCAGCTCCCCAGAGGCCACAGATACGCAGTATTTT
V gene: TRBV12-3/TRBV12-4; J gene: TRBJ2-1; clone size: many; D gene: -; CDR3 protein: CASSLGGVYNEQFF; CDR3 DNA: TGTGCCAGCAGTTTAGGAGGGGTTTACAATGAGCAGTTCTTC
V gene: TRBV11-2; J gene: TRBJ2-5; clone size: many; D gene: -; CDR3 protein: CASSSRQQTQYF; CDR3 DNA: TGTGCCAGCAGCTCCCGACAACAGACCCAGTACTTC
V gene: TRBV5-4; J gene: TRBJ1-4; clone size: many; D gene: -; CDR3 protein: CASSLSPGHEKLFF; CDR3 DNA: TGTGCCAGCAGCTTGTCACCGGGACATGAAAAACTGTTTTTT
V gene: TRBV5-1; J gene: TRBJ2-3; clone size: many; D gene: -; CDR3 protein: CASSLVQEGTDTQYF; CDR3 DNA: TGCGCCAGCAGCTTGGTACAGGAGGGCACAGATACGCAGTATTTT
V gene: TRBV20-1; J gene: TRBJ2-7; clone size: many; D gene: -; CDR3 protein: CSARPQGFHEQYF; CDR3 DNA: TGCAGTGCTAGACCGCAGGGGTTCCACGAGCAGTACTTC
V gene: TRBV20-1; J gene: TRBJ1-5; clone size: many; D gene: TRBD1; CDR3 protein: CSAGTDSGTQHF; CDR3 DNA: TGCAGTGCTGGGACAGATTCGGGGACCCAGCATTTT
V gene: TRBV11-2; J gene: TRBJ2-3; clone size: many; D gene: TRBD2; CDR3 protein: CASSFIWRTSGGTNDTQYF; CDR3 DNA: TGTGCCAGCAGCTTTATTTGGAGGACTAGCGGGGGGACGAACGATACGCAGTATTTT
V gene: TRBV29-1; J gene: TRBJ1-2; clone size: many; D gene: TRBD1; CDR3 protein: CSVSTGSNYGYTF; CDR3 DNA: TGCAGCGTATCGACAGGGTCGAACTATGGCTACACCTTC
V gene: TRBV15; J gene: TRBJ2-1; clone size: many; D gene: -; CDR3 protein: CATSTGRYNEQFF; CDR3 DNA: TGTGCCACCAGCACCGGGAGATACAATGAGCAGTTCTTC
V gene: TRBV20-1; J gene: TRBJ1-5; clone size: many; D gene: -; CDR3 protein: CSAPIPGRSQPQHF; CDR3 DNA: TGCAGTGCTCCAATTCCCGGAAGGAGTCAGCCCCAGCATTTT
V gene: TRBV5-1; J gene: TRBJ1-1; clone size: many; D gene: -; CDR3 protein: CASSLELGTEAFF; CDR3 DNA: TGCGCCAGCAGCTTGGAGCTAGGCACTGAAGCTTTCTTT
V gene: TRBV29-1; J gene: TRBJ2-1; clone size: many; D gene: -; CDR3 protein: CSVGTTGYNEQFF; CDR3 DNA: TGCAGCGTTGGGACTACAGGTTACAATGAGCAGTTCTTC
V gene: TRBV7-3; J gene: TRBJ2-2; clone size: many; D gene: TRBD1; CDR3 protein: CASSPHGQGAGELFF; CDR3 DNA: TGTGCCAGCAGCCCACATGGACAGGGGGCCGGGGAGCTGTTTTTT
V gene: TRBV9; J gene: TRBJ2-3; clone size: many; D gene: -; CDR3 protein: CASRIRQDTDTQYF; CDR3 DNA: TGTGCCAGCAGAATAAGACAGGACACAGATACGCAGTATTTT
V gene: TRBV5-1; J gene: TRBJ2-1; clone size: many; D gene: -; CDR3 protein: CASSLERYNEQFF; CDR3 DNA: TGCGCCAGCAGCTTGGAAAGATACAATGAGCAGTTCTTC